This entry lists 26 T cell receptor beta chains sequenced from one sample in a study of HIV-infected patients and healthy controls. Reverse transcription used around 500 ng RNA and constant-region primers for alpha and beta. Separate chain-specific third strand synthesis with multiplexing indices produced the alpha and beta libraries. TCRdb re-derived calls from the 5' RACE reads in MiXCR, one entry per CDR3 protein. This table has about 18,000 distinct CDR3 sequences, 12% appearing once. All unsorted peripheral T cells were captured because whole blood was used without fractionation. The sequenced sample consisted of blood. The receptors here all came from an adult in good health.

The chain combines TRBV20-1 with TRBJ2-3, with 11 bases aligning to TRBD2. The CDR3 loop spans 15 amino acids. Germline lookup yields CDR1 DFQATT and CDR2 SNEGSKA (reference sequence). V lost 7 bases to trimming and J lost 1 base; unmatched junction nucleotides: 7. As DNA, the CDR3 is TGCAGTGTTACCAATAGCGGGGGGGGCACAGATACGCAGTATTTT. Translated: CSVTNSGGGTDTQYF.

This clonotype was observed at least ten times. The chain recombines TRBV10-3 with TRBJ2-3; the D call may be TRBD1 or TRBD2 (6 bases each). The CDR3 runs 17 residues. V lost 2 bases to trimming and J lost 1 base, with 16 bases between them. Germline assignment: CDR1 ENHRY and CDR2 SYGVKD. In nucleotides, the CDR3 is TGTGCCATCAGTGAGGGGGCTGGGGGGCCCCGCACAGATACGCAGTATTTT. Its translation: CAISEGAGGPRTDTQYF.

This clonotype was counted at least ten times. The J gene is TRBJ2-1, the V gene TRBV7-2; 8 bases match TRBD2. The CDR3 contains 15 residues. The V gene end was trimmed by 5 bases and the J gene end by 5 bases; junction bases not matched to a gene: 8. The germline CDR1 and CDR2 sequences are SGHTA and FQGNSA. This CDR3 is CASSIRGGRDNEQFF. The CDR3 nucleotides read TGTGCCAGCAGCATACGGGGGGGCCGAGACAATGAGCAGTTCTTC. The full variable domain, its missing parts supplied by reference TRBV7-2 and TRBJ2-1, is GAGVSQSPSNKVTEKGKDVELRCDPISGHTALYWYRQSLGQGLEFLIYFQGNSAPDKSGLPSDRFSAERTGGSVSTLTIQRTQQEDSAVYLCASSIRGGRDNEQFFGPGTRLTVL.

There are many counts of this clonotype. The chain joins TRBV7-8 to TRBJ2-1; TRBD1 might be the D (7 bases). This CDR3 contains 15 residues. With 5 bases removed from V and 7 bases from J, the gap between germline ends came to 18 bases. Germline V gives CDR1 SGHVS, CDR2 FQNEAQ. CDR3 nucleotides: TGTGCCAGCAGCCCCCCAGGGGGGCGCGGGAATGAGCAGTTCTTC. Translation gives CASSPPGGRGNEQFF.

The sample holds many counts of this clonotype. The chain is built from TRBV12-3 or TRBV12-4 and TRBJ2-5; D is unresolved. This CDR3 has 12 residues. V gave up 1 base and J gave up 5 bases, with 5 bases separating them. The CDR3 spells CASSLGLETQYF. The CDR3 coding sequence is TGTGCCAGCAGTTTAGGACTCGAGACCCAGTACTTC.

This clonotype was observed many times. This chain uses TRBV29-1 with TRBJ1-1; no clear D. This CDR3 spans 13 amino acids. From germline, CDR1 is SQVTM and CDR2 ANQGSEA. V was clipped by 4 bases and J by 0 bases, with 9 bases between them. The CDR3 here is CSVAERVNTEAFF. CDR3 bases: TGCAGCGTTGCTGAACGGGTGAACACTGAAGCTTTCTTT.

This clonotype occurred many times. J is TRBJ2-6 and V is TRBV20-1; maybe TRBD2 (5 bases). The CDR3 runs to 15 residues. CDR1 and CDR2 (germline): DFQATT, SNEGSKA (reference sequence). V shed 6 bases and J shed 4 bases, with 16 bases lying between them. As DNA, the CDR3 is TGCAGTGCAATAAACGGGATCCTCGGGGCCAACGTCCTGACTTTC. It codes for CSAINGILGANVLTF.

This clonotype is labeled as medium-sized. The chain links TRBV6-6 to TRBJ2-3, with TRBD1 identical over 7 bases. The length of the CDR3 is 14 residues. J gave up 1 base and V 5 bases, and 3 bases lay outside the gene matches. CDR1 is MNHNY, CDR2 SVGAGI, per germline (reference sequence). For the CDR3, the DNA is TGTGCCAGCAGTCACAGGGGAGGCACAGATACGCAGTATTTT. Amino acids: CASSHRGGTDTQYF.

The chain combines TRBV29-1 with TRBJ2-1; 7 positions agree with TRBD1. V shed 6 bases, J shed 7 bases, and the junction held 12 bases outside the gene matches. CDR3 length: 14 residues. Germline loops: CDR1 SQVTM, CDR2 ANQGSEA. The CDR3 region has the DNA TGCAGCGTAACCGACAGGGCGGTTAGAAATGAGCAGTTCTTC. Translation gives CSVTDRAVRNEQFF.

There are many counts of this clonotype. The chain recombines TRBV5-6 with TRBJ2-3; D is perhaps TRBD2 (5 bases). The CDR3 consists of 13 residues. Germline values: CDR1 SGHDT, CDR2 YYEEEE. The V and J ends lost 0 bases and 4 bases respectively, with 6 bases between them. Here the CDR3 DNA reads TGTGCCAGCAGCTTGGGAGGGCCAGATACGCAGTATTTT. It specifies CASSLGGPDTQYF.

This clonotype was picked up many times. The CDR3 sequence is CASSLYDGHRVNQPQHF. The CDR3 bases are TGTGCCAGCAGTTTATACGATGGCCACAGGGTTAATCAGCCCCAGCATTTT. The chain uses TRBV12-3 or TRBV12-4 and TRBJ1-5; D is possibly TRBD1 (6 bases). Between the trimmed V and J ends, which lost 2 bases and 4 bases, there was a span of 18 bases. This CDR3 has 17 amino acids.

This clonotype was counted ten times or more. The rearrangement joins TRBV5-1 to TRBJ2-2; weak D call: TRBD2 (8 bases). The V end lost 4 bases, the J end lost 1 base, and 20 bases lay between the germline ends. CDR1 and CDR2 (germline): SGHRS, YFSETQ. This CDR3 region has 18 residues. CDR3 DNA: TGCGCCAGCAGCAGAACGACGGGAGGGACAGAGAACACCGGGGAGCTGTTTTTT. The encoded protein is CASSRTTGGTENTGELFF.

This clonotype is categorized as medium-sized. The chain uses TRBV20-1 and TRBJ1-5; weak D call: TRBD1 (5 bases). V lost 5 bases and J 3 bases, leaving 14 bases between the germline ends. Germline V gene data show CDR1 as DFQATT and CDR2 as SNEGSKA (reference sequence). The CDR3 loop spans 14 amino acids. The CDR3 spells CSADDQGPNQPQHF. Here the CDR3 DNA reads TGCAGTGCTGATGACCAGGGCCCCAATCAGCCCCAGCATTTT.

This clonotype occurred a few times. The CDR3 DNA reads as TGTGCCTGGAGTATAGGGACACTTTCCTCCTACGAGCAGTACTTC. Amino acid sequence: CAWSIGTLSSYEQYF. The chain employs TRBV30 and TRBJ2-7, with a tentative D call TRBD1 (6 bases). The germline V gene encodes CDR1 GTSNPN and CDR2 SVGIG (reference sequence). This CDR3 contains 15 residues. Trimming shortened V by 2 bases and J by 0 bases, and 14 bases separated the two germline ends.

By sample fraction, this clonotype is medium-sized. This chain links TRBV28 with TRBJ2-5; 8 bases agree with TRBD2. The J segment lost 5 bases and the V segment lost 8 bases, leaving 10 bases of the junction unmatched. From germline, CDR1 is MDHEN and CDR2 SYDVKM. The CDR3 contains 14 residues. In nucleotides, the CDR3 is TGTGCCAGCCTATCGGGGGGGGCAGACGAGACCCAGTACTTC. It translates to CASLSGGADETQYF.

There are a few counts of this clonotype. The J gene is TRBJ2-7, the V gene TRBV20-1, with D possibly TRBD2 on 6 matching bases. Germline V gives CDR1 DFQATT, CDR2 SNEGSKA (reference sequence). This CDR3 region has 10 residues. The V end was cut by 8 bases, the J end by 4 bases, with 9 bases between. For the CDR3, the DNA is TGCAGTTGCGGGGCTTACGAGCAGTACTTC. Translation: CSCGAYEQYF.

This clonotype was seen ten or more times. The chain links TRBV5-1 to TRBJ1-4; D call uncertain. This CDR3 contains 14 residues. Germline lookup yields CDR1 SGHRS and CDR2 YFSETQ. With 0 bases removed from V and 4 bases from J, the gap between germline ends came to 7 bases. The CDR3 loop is CASSLGGDNEKLFF. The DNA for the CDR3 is TGCGCCAGCAGCTTGGGCGGTGATAATGAAAAACTGTTTTTT. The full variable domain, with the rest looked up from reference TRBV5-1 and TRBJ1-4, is KAGVTQTPRYLIKTRGQQVTLSCSPISGHRSVSWYQQTPGQGLQFLFEYFSETQRNKGNFPGRFSGRQFSNSRSEMNVSTLELGDSALYLCASSLGGDNEKLFFGSGTQLSVL.

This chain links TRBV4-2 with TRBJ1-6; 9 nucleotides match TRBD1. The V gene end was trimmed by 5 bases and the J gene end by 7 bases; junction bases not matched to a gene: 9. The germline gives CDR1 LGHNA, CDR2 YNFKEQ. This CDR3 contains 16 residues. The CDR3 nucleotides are TGTGCCAGCAGCTTAGCCGGGACAGGGTTCAATTCACCCCTCCACTTT. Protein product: CASSLAGTGFNSPLHF.

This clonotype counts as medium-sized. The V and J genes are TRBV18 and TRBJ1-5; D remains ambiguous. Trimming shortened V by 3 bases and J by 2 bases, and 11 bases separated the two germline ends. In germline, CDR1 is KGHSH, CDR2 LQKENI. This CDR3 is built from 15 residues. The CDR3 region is CASSPTQRGNQPQHF. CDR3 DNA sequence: TGTGCCAGCTCACCCACGCAGAGGGGCAATCAGCCCCAGCATTTT.

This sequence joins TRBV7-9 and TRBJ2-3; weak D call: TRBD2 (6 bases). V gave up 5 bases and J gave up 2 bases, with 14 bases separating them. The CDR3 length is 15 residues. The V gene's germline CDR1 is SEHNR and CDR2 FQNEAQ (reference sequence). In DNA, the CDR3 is TGTGCCAGCAGCCCGGGACTTTCTACCACAGATACGCAGTATTTT. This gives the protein CASSPGLSTTDTQYF.

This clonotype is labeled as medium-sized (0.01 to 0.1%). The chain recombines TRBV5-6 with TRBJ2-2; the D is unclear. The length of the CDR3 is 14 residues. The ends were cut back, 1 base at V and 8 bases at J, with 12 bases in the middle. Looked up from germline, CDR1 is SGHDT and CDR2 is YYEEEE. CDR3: CASSLKPHGGELFF. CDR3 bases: TGTGCCAGCAGCTTGAAGCCTCATGGGGGGGAGCTGTTTTTT. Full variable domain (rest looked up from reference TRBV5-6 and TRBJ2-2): DAGVTQSPTHLIKTRGQQVTLRCSPKSGHDTVSWYQQALGQGPQFIFQYYEEEERQRGNFPDRFSGHQFPNYSSELNVNALLLGDSALYLCASSLKPHGGELFFGEGSRLTVL.

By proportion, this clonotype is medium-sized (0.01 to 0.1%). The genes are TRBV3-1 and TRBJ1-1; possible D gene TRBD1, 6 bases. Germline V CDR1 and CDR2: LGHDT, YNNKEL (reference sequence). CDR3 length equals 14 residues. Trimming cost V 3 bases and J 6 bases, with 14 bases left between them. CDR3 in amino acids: CASSHSSEGAEAFF. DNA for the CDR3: TGTGCCAGCAGCCACTCATCGGAGGGGGCTGAAGCTTTCTTT.

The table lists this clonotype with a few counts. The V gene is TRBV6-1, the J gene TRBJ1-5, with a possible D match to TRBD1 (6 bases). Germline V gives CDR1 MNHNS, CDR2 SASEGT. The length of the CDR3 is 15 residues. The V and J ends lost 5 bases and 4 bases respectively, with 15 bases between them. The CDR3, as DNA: TGTGCCAGCAGTCCGATAGGGACACGAAATCAGCCCCAGCATTTT. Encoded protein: CASSPIGTRNQPQHF.

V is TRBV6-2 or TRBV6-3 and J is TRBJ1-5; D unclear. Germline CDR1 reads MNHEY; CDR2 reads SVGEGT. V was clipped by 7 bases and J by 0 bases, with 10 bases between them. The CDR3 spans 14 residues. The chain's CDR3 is CASTVGVSNQPQHF. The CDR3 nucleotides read TGTGCCAGCACGGTAGGAGTTAGCAATCAGCCCCAGCATTTT.

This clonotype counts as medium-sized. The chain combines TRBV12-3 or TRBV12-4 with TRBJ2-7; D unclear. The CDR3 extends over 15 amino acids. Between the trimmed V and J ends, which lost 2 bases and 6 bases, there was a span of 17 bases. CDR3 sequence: CASSLTPHGSVEQYF. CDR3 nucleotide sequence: TGTGCCAGCAGTTTAACCCCCCACGGGTCGGTCGAGCAGTACTTC.

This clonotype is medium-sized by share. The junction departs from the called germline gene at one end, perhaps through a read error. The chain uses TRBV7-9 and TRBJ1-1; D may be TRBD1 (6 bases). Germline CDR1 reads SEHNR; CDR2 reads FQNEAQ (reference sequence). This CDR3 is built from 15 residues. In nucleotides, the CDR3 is TGTGCCAGCAGGCCTTACGGTCTCAGGGACACTAAAGCTTTCTTT. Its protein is CASRPYGLRDTKAFF.